A selection of T cell receptor beta chains follows, all from one sample in a study of control samples from healthy donors and cancer patients. Libraries were prepared by immunoSEQ multiplex PCR; TCRdb keeps only in-frame clonotypes and omits some of them. This table has some 200,000 clones, just under 95% appearing once. The sample consisted of blood. These TCRs come from a man aged 50-59 years in good health. CDR3s include the opening cysteine and the closing phenylalanine or tryptophan. The D gene is left open where the match is weak. Not all rows give a size; the values are once, few, many and, for expanded clones, a class.

>-|TRBV28|15|TRBJ2-7|TRBD1
CASSRGDRGTYEQYF
TGTGCCAGCAGTAGGGGGGACAGGGGCACCTACGAGCAGTACTTC
>-|TRBV29-1|12|TRBJ1-1|-
CSGALMNTEAFF
TGCAGCGGGGCTCTGATGAACACTGAAGCTTTCTTT
>once|TRBV18|15|TRBJ1-3|-
CASSPQGMTGNTIYF
TGTGCCAGCTCACCACAGGGAATGACTGGAAACACCATATATTTT
>once|TRBV3-1/TRBV3-2|19|TRBJ2-6|TRBD1
CASRPNMGQGASGANVLTF
TGTGCCAGCAGGCCCAATATGGGACAGGGGGCCTCTGGGGCCAACGTCCTGACTTTC
>-|TRBV29-1|11|TRBJ1-2|-
CSVGRGTGYTF
TGCAGCGTTGGACGGGGAACGGGCTACACCTTC
>-|TRBV9|14|TRBJ2-6|-
CASSRMTGANVLTF
TGTGCCAGCAGCCGTATGACTGGGGCCAACGTCCTGACTTTC
>-|TRBV6-5|16|TRBJ1-2|-
CASSLGHLGHNYGYTF
TGTGCCAGCAGTTTGGGCCATTTGGGGCATAACTATGGCTACACCTTC
>-|TRBV7-8|15|TRBJ1-1|TRBD1
CASSLVGQGDTEAFF
TGTGCCAGCAGCTTAGTAGGACAGGGGGACACTGAAGCTTTCTTT
>-|TRBV19|14|TRBJ2-1|-
CASSTVAPGNEQFF
TGTGCCAGTAGTACAGTAGCACCAGGCAATGAGCAGTTCTTC
>-|TRBV19|15|TRBJ1-5|-
CASSAGHISNQPQHF
TGTGCCAGTAGTGCCGGACATATCAGCAATCAGCCCCAGCATTTT
>once|TRBV5-4|15|TRBJ2-1|TRBD2
CASSLTSGGSNEQFF
TGTGCCAGCAGCCTGACTAGCGGGGGGTCCAATGAGCAGTTCTTC
>-|TRBV12-5|15|TRBJ1-1|-
CAIQPGGVNNTEAFF
TGTGCTATCCAACCCGGGGGAGTTAATAACACTGAAGCTTTCTTT
>-|TRBV4-2|16|TRBJ1-1|-
CASRPLTTGDDTEAFF
TGTGCCAGCAGACCACTCACGACGGGGGACGACACTGAAGCTTTCTTT
>-|TRBV2|18|TRBJ2-1|TRBD2
CASSDFAGGTLSYNEQFF
TGTGCCAGCAGTGACTTCGCGGGGGGGACACTCTCCTACAATGAGCAGTTCTTC
>-|TRBV7-9|13|TRBJ1-5|-
CASSYKADQPQHF
TGTGCCAGCAGCTATAAGGCAGATCAGCCCCAGCATTTT
>-|TRBV13|15|TRBJ2-7|TRBD1
CASSLGQGFSYEQYF
TGTGCCAGCAGCTTGGGACAGGGGTTCTCCTACGAGCAGTACTTC
>-|TRBV2|15|TRBJ2-5|TRBD1
CASSLRTGGGETQYF
TGTGCCAGCAGCCTTCGGACAGGGGGCGGGGAGACCCAGTACTTC
>-|TRBV28|11|TRBJ1-2|-
CASSPNYGYTF
TGTGCCAGCAGCCCGAACTATGGCTACACCTTC
>-|TRBV27|12|TRBJ1-2|-
CASKEGQKGYTF
TGTGCCAGCAAAGAAGGGCAAAAAGGCTACACCTTC
>-|TRBV18|14|TRBJ2-7|TRBD1
CASSSDRYSYEQYF
TGTGCCAGCTCCTCGGACAGGTACTCCTACGAGCAGTACTTC
>-|TRBV5-1|14|TRBJ2-2|TRBD1
CATSGQGGTGELFF
TGCGCCACCTCGGGACAGGGGGGTACCGGGGAGCTGTTTTTT
>-|TRBV7-9|15|TRBJ2-3|TRBD2
CASSYTSGGGDTQYF
TGTGCCAGCAGCTATACTAGCGGGGGTGGAGATACGCAGTATTTT
>-|TRBV6-1|13|TRBJ1-1|-
CASSEQLYTEAFF
TGTGCCAGCAGTGAACAGTTGTACACTGAAGCTTTCTTT
>-|TRBV5-6|15|TRBJ2-1|-
CASSGDYLGGNEQFF
TGTGCCAGCAGCGGGGACTACTTAGGGGGCAATGAGCAGTTCTTC